Detailed here is one T cell receptor beta chain. The CDR3 consists of 17 residues. J was trimmed by 0 bases and V by 2 bases; bases with no gene match: 7. CDR1 and CDR2 (germline): MNHEY, SVGEGT. This sample is part of a study of T cells after yellow fever vaccination. TCRdb re-analysed the 5' RACE reads in MiXCR, keeping a single row per CDR3 protein. Of a few hundred thousand distinct CDR3 sequences listed, roughly 5% are singletons. This TCR came from a young man who received the YFV17D yellow fever vaccine. The rearrangement uses TRBV6-2 or TRBV6-3 and TRBJ2-1, with TRBD1 identical over 7 bases. Sequenced here: CD4+ T cells sorted from PBMCs, sampled on the day of the yellow fever booster vaccination. The CDR3 DNA follows: TGTGCCAGCAGTTACATGGGACAGATGAGCTCCTACAATGAGCAGTTCTTC. As protein: CASSYMGQMSSYNEQFF.